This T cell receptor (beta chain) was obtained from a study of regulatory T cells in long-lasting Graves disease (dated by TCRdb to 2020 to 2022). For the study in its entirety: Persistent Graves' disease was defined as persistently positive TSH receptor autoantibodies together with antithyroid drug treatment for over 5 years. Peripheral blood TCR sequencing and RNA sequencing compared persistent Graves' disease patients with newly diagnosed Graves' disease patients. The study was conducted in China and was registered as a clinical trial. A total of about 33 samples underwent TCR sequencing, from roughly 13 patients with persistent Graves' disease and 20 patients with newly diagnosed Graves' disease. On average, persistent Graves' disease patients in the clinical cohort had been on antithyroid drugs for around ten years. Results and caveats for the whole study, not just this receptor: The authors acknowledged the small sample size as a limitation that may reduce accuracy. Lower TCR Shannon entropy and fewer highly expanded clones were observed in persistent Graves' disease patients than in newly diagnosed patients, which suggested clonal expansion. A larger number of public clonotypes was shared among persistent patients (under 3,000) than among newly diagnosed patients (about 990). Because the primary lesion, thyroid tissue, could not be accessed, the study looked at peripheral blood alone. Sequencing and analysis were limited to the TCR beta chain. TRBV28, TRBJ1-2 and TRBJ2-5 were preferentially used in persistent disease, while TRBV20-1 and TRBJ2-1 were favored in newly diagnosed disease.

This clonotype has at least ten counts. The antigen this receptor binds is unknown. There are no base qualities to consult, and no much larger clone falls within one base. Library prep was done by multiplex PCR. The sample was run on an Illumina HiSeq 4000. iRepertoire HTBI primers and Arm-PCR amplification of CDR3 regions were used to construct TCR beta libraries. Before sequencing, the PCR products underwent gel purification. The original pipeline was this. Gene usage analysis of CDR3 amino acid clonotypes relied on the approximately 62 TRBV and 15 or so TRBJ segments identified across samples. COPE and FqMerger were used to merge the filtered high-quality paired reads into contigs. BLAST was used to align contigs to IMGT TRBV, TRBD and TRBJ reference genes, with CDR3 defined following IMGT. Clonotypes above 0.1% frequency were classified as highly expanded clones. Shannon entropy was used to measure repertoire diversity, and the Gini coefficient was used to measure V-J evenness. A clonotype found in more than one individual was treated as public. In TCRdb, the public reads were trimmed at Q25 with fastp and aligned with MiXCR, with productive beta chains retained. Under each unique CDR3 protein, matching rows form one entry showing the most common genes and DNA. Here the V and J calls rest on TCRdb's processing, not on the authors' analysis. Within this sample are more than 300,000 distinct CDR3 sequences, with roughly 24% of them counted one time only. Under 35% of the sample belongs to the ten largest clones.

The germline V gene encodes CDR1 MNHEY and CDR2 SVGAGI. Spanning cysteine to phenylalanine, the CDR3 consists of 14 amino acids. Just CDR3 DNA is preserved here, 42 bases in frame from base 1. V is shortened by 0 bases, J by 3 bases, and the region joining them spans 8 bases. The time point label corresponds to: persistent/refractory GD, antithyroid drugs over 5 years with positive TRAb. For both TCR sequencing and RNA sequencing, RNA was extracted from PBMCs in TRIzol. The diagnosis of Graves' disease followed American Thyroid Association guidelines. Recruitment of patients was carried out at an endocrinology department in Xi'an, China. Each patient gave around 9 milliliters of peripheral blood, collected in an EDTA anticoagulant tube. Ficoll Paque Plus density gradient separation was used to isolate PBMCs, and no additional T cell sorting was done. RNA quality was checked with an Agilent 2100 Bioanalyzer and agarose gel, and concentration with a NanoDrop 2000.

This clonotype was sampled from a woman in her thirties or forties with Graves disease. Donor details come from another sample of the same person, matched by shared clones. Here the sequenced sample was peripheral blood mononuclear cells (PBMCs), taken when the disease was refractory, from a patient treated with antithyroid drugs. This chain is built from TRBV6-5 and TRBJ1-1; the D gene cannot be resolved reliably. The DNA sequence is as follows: TGTGCCAGCAGTTACTCCGGGCGCGACACTGAAGCTTTCTTT. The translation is CASSYSGRDTEAFF.